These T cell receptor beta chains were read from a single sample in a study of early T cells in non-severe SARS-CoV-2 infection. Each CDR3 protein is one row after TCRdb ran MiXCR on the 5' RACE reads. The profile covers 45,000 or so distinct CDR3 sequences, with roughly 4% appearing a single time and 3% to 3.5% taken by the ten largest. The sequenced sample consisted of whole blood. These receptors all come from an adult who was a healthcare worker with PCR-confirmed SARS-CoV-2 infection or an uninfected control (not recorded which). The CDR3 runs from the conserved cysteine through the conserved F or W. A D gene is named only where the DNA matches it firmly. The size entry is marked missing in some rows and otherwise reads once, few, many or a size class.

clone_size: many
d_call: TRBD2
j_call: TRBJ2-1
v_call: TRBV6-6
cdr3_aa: CASSYRWEGRDNEQFF
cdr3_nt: TGTGCCAGCAGTTACAGGTGGGAGGGCCGGGACAATGAGCAGTTCTTC

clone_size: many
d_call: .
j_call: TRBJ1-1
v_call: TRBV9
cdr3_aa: CASSPLGGKNTEAFF
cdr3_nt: TGTGCCAGCAGCCCGCTCGGGGGGAAGAACACTGAAGCTTTCTTT

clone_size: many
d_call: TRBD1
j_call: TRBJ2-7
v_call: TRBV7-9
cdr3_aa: CAIQGYYEQYF
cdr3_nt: TGTGCCATACAGGGGTACTACGAGCAGTACTTC

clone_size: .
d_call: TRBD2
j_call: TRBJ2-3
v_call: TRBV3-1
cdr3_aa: CASSQGTAGVDF
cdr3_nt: TGTGCCAGCAGCCAAGGTACAGCGGGGGTGGATTTT

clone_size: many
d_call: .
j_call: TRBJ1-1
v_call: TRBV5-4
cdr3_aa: CASSLFEVSNTEAFF
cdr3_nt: TGTGCCAGCAGCTTGTTTGAAGTGAGTAACACTGAAGCTTTCTTT

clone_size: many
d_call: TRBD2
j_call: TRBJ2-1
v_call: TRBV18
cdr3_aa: CASSPPAGVNRNEQFF
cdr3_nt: TGTGCCAGCTCACCACCAGCGGGGGTGAATCGGAATGAGCAGTTCTTC

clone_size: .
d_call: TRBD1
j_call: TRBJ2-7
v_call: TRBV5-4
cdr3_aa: CASSPGAGGTYEQYF
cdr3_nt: TGTGCCAGCAGCCCCGGCGCAGGGGGCACCTACGAGCAGTACTTC

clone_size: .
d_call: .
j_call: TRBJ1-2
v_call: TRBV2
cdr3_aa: CASSENSLTNYGYTF
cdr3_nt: TGTGCCAGCAGTGAAAACTCCTTAACTAACTATGGCTACACCTTC

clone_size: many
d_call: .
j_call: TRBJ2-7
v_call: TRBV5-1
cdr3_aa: CASSFLQKTYEQYF
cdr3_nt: TGCGCCAGCAGCTTTTTACAGAAAACCTACGAGCAGTACTTC

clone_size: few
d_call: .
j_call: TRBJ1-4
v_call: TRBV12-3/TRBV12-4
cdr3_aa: CASSGSGGTNEKLFF
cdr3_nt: TGTGCCAGCAGTGGGTCGGGTGGAACTAATGAAAAACTGTTTTTT

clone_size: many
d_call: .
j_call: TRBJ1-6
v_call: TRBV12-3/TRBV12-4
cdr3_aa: CASSPLKGRSQALHF
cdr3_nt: TGTGCCAGCAGTCCTCTAAAAGGGCGCTCTCAAGCCCTCCACTTT

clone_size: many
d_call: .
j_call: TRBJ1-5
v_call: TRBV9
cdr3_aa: CASSVSSGDNQPQHF
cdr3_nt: TGTGCCAGCAGCGTATCGTCTGGCGACAATCAGCCCCAGCATTTT

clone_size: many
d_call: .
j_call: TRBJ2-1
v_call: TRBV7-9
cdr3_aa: CASSLGTGSSYNEQFF
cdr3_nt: TGTGCCAGCAGCTTGGGGACCGGCAGCTCCTACAATGAGCAGTTCTTC

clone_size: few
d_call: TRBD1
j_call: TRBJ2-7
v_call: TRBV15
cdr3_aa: CATSRDPGGEQYF
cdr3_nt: TGTGCCACCAGCAGAGATCCAGGGGGCGAGCAGTACTTC

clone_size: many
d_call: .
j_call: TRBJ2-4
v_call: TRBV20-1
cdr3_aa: CSAREIAKNIQYF
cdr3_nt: TGCAGTGCTCGGGAGATAGCCAAAAACATTCAGTACTTC

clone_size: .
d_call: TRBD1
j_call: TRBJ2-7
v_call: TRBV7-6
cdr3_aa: CASSFGTGDEQYF
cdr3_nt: TGTGCCAGCAGCTTCGGGACAGGGGACGAGCAGTACTTC